This T cell receptor beta chain appears in the sequencing data of a study of OX40 agonist ivuxolimab in advanced cancers. Background for the entire study: The costimulatory receptor OX40 (CD134) was targeted by ivuxolimab, a fully human IgG2 agonistic monoclonal antibody. The paper reports the monotherapy dose-escalation portion (N of about 52 patients) of the phase I ivuxolimab trial. The point of sequencing TCRbeta in the periphery was to test whether ivuxolimab changed TCR sequence diversity and drove clonal T-cell expansion. Among the approximately 50 dose-escalation patients, some 20 had hepatocellular carcinoma, around 15 melanoma, 9 renal cell carcinoma and 9 head and neck cancer. Intravenous ivuxolimab was administered to patients every 2 weeks at six dose levels: 0.01, 0.1, 0.3, 1.5, 3 and 10 mg/kg. Partial responses were achieved by three dose-escalation patients, of whom one had hepatocellular carcinoma and two had cutaneous melanoma. In the dose-escalation cohort, more than 75% of patients were male, and the mean age was roughly 60 years, with a range of roughly 20 to 85. Prior anti-PD-1, anti-PD-L1 or anti-CTLA-4 therapy was permitted, and checkpoint inhibitors had been received by about 37% of dose-escalation patients.

As to this clone: Its specific antigen is unknown. Base qualities are missing; no much larger clone stands one base away.

What the work shows at the level of the full study, not this receptor alone: At doses of 0.1 to 3.0 mg/kg, clonal expansion of both CD4+ and CD8+ blood T cells was observed from baseline to week 6. Low levels of normalized T-cell clonal expansion were also shown by some nonresponding patients. After ivuxolimab, CD8+ T cells had more expanded clones than CD4+ T cells on average. Which antigens the clonally expanded peripheral T cells were specific for was not determined. In the 0.1-3.0 mg/kg groups, partial responders had among the lowest normalized peripheral clonal expansion, particularly in CD8+ T cells.

The trial excluded patients who had a history of autoimmune disease or were on systemic immunosuppression. Peripheral blood for TCR sequencing was drawn from every dose cohort at baseline, at cycle 4 day 1 and at cycle 7 day 1. Samples came from an open-label, multicenter, first-in-human phase I dose-escalation trial of ivuxolimab. The trial enrolled adults with locally advanced or metastatic head and neck squamous cell, hepatocellular, melanoma or renal cell carcinoma. Before TCR sequencing, CD4+ T cells and CD8+ T cells from peripheral blood were sorted into separate populations. V lost 3 bases and J lost 1 base; the stretch between them is 10 bases long. Spanning cysteine to phenylalanine, the CDR3 consists of 15 amino acids. The sequence is cut down to CDR3 DNA, 45 bases in frame from base 1. According to the germline V gene, CDR1 reads SNHLY and CDR2 reads FYNNEI. For sequencing of the TCRbeta CDR3 region, genomic DNA was extracted from the sorted cells. The immunoSEQ Assay was used to sequence the TCRbeta CDR3 regions. In its TCRdb copy, this immuneACCESS table keeps in-frame sequences only and misses some clones. Where compared with another copy, unresolved V genes explain less than half of these, and the others have no known cause. The table for this sample lists 70,000 to 75,000 clones; about 90% of them were counted only once. In total, the top ten clones hold around 2.8% of the sample.

The receptor was derived from an adult with an advanced solid tumor such as melanoma, head and neck, liver or kidney cancer. The chain is made from TRBV2 and TRBJ1-3; TRBD1 could be the D gene, as 6 bases match. This specimen was CD4+ or CD8+ T cells sorted from blood, taken in a trial of the OX40 agonist ivuxolimab. The sequence in DNA is TGTGCCAGCAGTGATCCAGGGGTATCTGGAAACACCATATATTTT. This gives the protein CASSDPGVSGNTIYF.